Each of the 26 T cell receptor beta chains below was sequenced from the same sample in a study of blood T cell repertoires in COVID-19. The data were produced by immunoSEQ multiplex PCR, yet TCRdb's version contains in-frame clones alone and is incomplete. The data contain 300,000 to 400,000 clones, 80% to 90% of them singletons. Specimen: peripheral blood. The receptors were gathered from a woman in her fifties or sixties with COVID-19, enrolled during active disease.

The sample holds one count of this clone. This chain uses TRBV7-8 with TRBJ1-1, with D tentatively TRBD1 (5 bases). Germline V lookup: CDR1 SGHVS, CDR2 FQNEAQ. The CDR3 is 15 amino acids. V shed 2 bases and J shed 1 base, with 11 bases lying between them. CDR3 in amino acids: CASSLQGFRNTEAFF. As DNA, the CDR3 is TGTGCCAGCAGCTTACAGGGATTTCGGAACACTGAAGCTTTCTTT.

The CDR3 sequence is CASSIQDGELFF. The CDR3 coding sequence is TGTGCCAGTAGTATTCAGGACGGGGAGCTGTTTTTT. The V and J genes are TRBV19 and TRBJ2-2; D not resolved. V lost 3 bases and J 7 bases, leaving 6 bases between the germline ends. Germline V CDR1 and CDR2: LNHDA, SQIVND (reference sequence). The CDR3 loop spans 12 amino acids.

The chain employs TRBV6-5 and TRBJ1-1, with 8 bases lining up with TRBD1. The CDR3 has 14 residues. J gave up 5 bases and V 6 bases, and 8 bases lay outside the gene matches. Germline V gives CDR1 MNHEY, CDR2 SVGAGI. CDR3 DNA: TGTGCCAGCAGAGGAAGGACAGGGCGAACTGAAGCTTTCTTT. It translates to CASRGRTGRTEAFF.

This chain connects TRBV5-1 to TRBJ2-6; TRBD1 aligns across 8 bases. There are 20 residues in the CDR3. J gave up 2 bases and V 0 bases, and 13 bases lay outside the gene matches. Germline V gene lookup returns CDR1 SGHRS and CDR2 YFSETQ. CDR3 nucleotides: TGCGCCAGCAGCTTGGCCCCCCGACAGGGGATGGGTACTGGGGCCAACGTCCTGACTTTC. Translating gives CASSLAPRQGMGTGANVLTF.

The genes are TRBV7-8 and TRBJ1-2; perhaps TRBD1 as D (5 bases). CDR3 size: 13 residues. V was pared by 5 bases and J by 6 bases, with 13 bases between. CDR1 is SGHVS, CDR2 FQNEAQ, per germline. The CDR3 nucleotides are TGTGCCAGCAGCCCTGGACATGTGGATGGCTACACCTTC. Translation: CASSPGHVDGYTF.

This clone showed up just once. The V and J genes are TRBV27 and TRBJ1-2; TRBD1 agrees at 9 bases. There are 13 residues in the CDR3. Germline values: CDR1 MNHEY, CDR2 SMNVEV (reference sequence). Trimming cost V 6 bases and J 7 bases; bases outside gene matches: 6. CDR3 loop: CASRSTGGFGYTF. CDR3 in DNA: TGTGCCAGCAGAAGTACAGGGGGCTTTGGCTACACCTTC.

This clone was found once. The V gene is TRBV27, the J gene TRBJ2-1; 11 bases fit TRBD2. V lost 5 bases, J lost 3 bases, and 9 bases stayed unmatched. Germline CDR1 reads MNHEY; CDR2 reads SMNVEV (reference sequence). The CDR3 runs 17 residues. The CDR3 nucleotides read TGTGCCAGCAGTATCTCCCTAGCGGGGGGCGACTACAATGAGCAGTTCTTC. Its translation is CASSISLAGGDYNEQFF.

V and J are TRBV11-3 and TRBJ2-5, with TRBD1 identical over 8 bases. The CDR3 totals 15 residues. Per the germline V gene, CDR1 is SGHNT and CDR2 is YENEEA. Germline trimming cut 0 bases from V and 4 bases from J; bases unmatched to any gene: 4. CDR3 sequence (DNA): TGTGCCAGCAGCTTAGATGACAGGGGTAGAGAGACCCAGTACTTC. Amino acid sequence: CASSLDDRGRETQYF.

The gene calls are TRBV18 and TRBJ1-2, with TRBD1 matching 8 bases. The CDR3 sequence is 17 residues long. The germline gives CDR1 KGHSH, CDR2 LQKENI. The trim removed 4 bases at V and 5 bases at J, leaving 15 bases unmatched. The CDR3 DNA sequence: TGTGCCAGCTCACGAGAAGACCTCCGGGACAGGCCTTATGGCTACACCTTC. As protein: CASSREDLRDRPYGYTF.

The V gene is TRBV30, the J gene TRBJ1-1; 10 bases align to TRBD1. Germline V gene data show CDR1 as GTSNPN and CDR2 as SVGIG (reference sequence). With V trimmed by 2 bases and J by 5 bases, 8 bases remained unmatched. The CDR3 covers 15 residues. The CDR3, as DNA: TGTGCCTGGAGTATAGTACGGGACAGGGGAACTGAAGCTTTCTTT. Translated, it gives CAWSIVRDRGTEAFF. The full variable domain, in which reference TRBV30 and TRBJ1-1 provide the parts outside the CDR3, is SQTIHQWPATLVQPVGSPLSLECTVEGTSNPNLYWYRQAAGRGLQLLFYSVGIGQISSEVPQNLSASRPQDRQFILSSKKLLLSDSGFYLCAWSIVRDRGTEAFFGQGTRLTVV.

The chain recombines TRBV11-2 with TRBJ1-1, with D perhaps matching TRBD1 (6 bases). V was clipped by 1 base and J by 1 base, with 10 bases between them. The CDR3 extends over 15 amino acids. The germline gives CDR1 SGHAT, CDR2 FQNNGV. The chain's CDR3 is CASSLVGTTNTEAFF. CDR3 sequence (DNA): TGTGCCAGCAGCTTAGTAGGGACAACGAACACTGAAGCTTTCTTT.

V gene TRBV7-3 combines with J gene TRBJ1-6; a weak D match, TRBD1 (6 bases). Between the trimmed V and J ends, which lost 0 bases and 4 bases, there was a span of 10 bases. The germline V gene encodes CDR1 SGHTA and CDR2 FQGTGA. This CDR3 has 16 amino acids. Here the CDR3 reads CASSLTGTGYNSPLHF. Here the CDR3 DNA reads TGTGCCAGCAGCTTAACGGGTACAGGGTATAATTCACCCCTCCACTTT.

This clone has only a few counts. The rearrangement links TRBV19 to TRBJ1-1, with D maybe TRBD1 (6 bases). Germline values: CDR1 LNHDA, CDR2 SQIVND (reference sequence). The CDR3 has 14 amino acids. V lost 8 bases and J 2 bases, leaving 15 bases between the germline ends. Here the CDR3 reads CASGPGQPNTEAFF. The CDR3 DNA sequence: TGTGCCAGTGGTCCGGGACAACCAAACACTGAAGCTTTCTTT.

This clone occurred a few times. Other DNA variants within this sample encode the same CDR3. The chain joins TRBV9 to TRBJ1-1; tentative D call: TRBD1 (6 bases). This CDR3 region has 13 residues. V was clipped by 0 bases and J by 5 bases, with 8 bases between them. Per the germline V gene, CDR1 is SGDLS and CDR2 is YYNGEE. CDR3 DNA sequence: TGTGCCAGCAGCGTAGTAACAGGGACTGAAGCTTTCTTT. Protein sequence: CASSVVTGTEAFF.

This chain joins TRBV7-8 and TRBJ1-1; D gene unclear. CDR3 length: 13 amino acids. In germline, CDR1 is SGHVS, CDR2 FQNEAQ. With 5 bases removed from V and 4 bases from J, the gap between germline ends came to 11 bases. DNA for the CDR3: TGTGCCAGCAGCCCCCGGGGAGGCACTGAAGCTTTCTTT. This gives the protein CASSPRGGTEAFF. Together with reference TRBV7-8 and TRBJ1-1, the CDR3 gives the full variable domain: GAGVSQSPRYKVAKRGQDVALRCDPISGHVSLFWYQQALGQGPEFLTYFQNEAQLDKSGLPSDRFFAERPEGSVSTLKIQRTQQEDSAVYLCASSPRGGTEAFFGQGTRLTVV.

J is TRBJ1-2 and V is TRBV6-1; no clear D. Trimming took off 0 bases at V and 4 bases at J, with 6 bases between the two ends. The CDR3 runs 13 residues. The germline CDR1 and CDR2 sequences are MNHNS and SASEGT. CDR3 in amino acids: CASSEATGYGYTF. The DNA for the CDR3 is TGTGCCAGCAGTGAAGCGACGGGCTATGGCTACACCTTC.

This clone is a singleton in its sample. V gene TRBV9 combines with J gene TRBJ2-3, with TRBD1 as a possible D gene (5 bases). Per germline, CDR1 SGDLS and CDR2 YYNGEE. The CDR3 runs 15 residues. Trimming stripped 0 bases from V and 1 base from J, with 9 bases between. Here the CDR3 DNA reads TGTGCCAGCAGCGTAGGGTGGGGCGGCACAGATACGCAGTATTTT. It translates to CASSVGWGGTDTQYF.

The chain couples TRBV5-1 to TRBJ2-7; TRBD1 matches at 8 bases. CDR1 SGHRS and CDR2 YFSETQ come from the germline V gene. The CDR3 has 12 amino acids. V shed 4 bases, J shed 5 bases, and the junction held 2 bases outside the gene matches. The CDR3 region has the DNA TGCGCCAGCAGCGCGGACAGGGACGAGCAGTACTTC. Its protein product is CASSADRDEQYF.

This CDR3 reads CASRQGASTGELFF. DNA of the CDR3: TGTGCCAGCAGACAGGGGGCAAGCACCGGGGAGCTGTTTTTT. This chain joins TRBV3-1 (or the pseudogene TRBV3-2) and TRBJ2-2; TRBD1 agrees at 9 bases. CDR1 is LGHDT and CDR2 is YNNKEL in the germline V gene (reference sequence). This CDR3 has 14 residues. The junction had 3 bases not matched to a gene; V was cut back by 6 bases and J by 4 bases.

The chain carries TRBV3-1 (or the pseudogene TRBV3-2) and TRBJ2-5; D might be TRBD2 (5 bases). Germline CDR1 is LGHDT and CDR2 is YNNKEL (reference sequence). This CDR3 contains 15 residues. V lost 7 bases to trimming and J lost 1 base, with 16 bases between them. The CDR3 protein is CASTFAGIPQETQYF. As DNA, the CDR3 is TGTGCCAGCACCTTCGCCGGGATCCCCCAAGAGACCCAGTACTTC.

This clone appeared a few times. The chain links TRBV5-6 to TRBJ1-4, with 7 positions matching TRBD1. Germline values: CDR1 SGHDT, CDR2 YYEEEE. CDR3 length: 15 amino acids. With V trimmed by 5 bases and J by 3 bases, 7 bases remained unmatched. The CDR3 DNA follows: TGTGCCAGCAGACTACAGGGGATGGCTAATGAAAAACTGTTTTTT. Translation: CASRLQGMANEKLFF.

The J gene is TRBJ2-3, the V gene TRBV11-2; 11 nucleotides match TRBD2. CDR3 length: 17 amino acids. The germline CDR1 and CDR2 sequences are SGHAT and FQNNGV. The trim removed 5 bases at V and 4 bases at J, leaving 11 bases unmatched. CDR3 region: CASSPWPSGGSADTQYF. DNA of the CDR3: TGTGCCAGCAGCCCATGGCCTAGCGGGGGGTCGGCAGATACGCAGTATTTT.

This chain links TRBV19 with TRBJ2-5; the match to TRBD1 covers 9 bases. The CDR3 spans 15 residues. Trimming cost V 6 bases and J 2 bases; bases outside gene matches: 7. Germline CDR1 LNHDA, CDR2 SQIVND (reference sequence). This CDR3 reads CASRPGTGKQETQYF. CDR3 bases: TGTGCCAGTAGGCCCGGGACAGGGAAGCAAGAGACCCAGTACTTC.

The genes are TRBV4-2 and TRBJ1-5, with D hard to call. CDR1 and CDR2 from the germline V gene are LGHNA and YNFKEQ. The CDR3 has 17 residues. Trimming pared 5 bases from V and 2 bases from J, leaving 19 bases between. The CDR3 bases are TGTGCCAGCAGCTCCCACGGTCCCAATACTGGCAATCAGCCCCAGCATTTT. Translating gives CASSSHGPNTGNQPQHF.

The V call is TRBV7-6, the J call TRBJ2-5, with 13 bases that match TRBD2. Trimming took 5 bases from V and 1 from J; bases not matched to a gene: 4. The CDR3 is made up of 16 amino acids. Germline lookup yields CDR1 SGHVS and CDR2 FNYEAQ. CDR3 sequence: CASSLGLAGIQETQYF. CDR3 nucleotides: TGTGCCAGCAGCCTGGGACTAGCGGGGATCCAAGAGACCCAGTACTTC.

On this clone: The same CDR3 is also encoded by other DNA sequences in this sample. This chain connects TRBV7-3 to TRBJ2-3; TRBD1 aligns across 8 bases. Germline V lookup: CDR1 SGHTA, CDR2 FQGTGA. The CDR3 has 15 residues. J gave up 2 bases and V 3 bases, and 4 bases lay outside the gene matches. This CDR3 is CASSFSGGNTDTQYF. The CDR3 coding sequence is TGTGCCAGCAGCTTCTCAGGGGGCAACACAGATACGCAGTATTTT.